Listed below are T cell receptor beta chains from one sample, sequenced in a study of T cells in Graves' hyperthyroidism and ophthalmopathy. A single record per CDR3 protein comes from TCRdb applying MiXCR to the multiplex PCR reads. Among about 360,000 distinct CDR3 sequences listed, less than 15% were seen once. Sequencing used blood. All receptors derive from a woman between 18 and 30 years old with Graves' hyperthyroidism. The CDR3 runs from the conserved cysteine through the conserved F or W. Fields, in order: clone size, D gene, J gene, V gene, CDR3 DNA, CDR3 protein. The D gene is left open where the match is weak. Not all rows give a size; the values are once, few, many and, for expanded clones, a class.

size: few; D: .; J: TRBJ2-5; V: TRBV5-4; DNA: TGTGCCAGCTTTTCAGGGCAGACCGGTCAAGAGACCCAGTACTTC; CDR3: CASFSGQTGQETQYF
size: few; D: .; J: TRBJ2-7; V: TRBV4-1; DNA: TGCGCCAGCAGCACCGGGACTCTCTCCTACGAGCAGTACTTC; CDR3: CASSTGTLSYEQYF
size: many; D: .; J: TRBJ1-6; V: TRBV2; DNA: TGTGCCAGCAAACGGGAGATTAATTCACCCCTCCACTTT; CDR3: CASKREINSPLHF
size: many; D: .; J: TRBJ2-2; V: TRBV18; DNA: TGTGCCAGCTCACGTGGGGGCGCGGACGGGGAGCTGTTTTTT; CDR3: CASSRGGADGELFF
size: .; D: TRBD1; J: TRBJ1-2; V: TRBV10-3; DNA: TGTGCCATCAGTGAGGTAGGGACAGGGTTCACCCTGGACTATGGCTACACCTTC; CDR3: CAISEVGTGFTLDYGYTF
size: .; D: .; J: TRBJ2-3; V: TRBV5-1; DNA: TGCGCCAGCAGCTTGACGCCCTACACAGATACGCAGTATTTT; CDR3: CASSLTPYTDTQYF
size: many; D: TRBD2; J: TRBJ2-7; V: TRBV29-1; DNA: TGCAGCGTTGCTCTAGCGGGGAGGGTCTACGAGCAGTACTTC; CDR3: CSVALAGRVYEQYF
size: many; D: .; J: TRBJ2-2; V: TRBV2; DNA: TGTGCCAGCAGTGAACGTGGGTTTGGCGGGGAGCTGTTTTTT; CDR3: CASSERGFGGELFF
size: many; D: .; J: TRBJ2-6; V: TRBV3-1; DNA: TGTGCCAGCAGCCAAGGCTACAGAAACTCTGGGGCCAACGTCCTGACTTTC; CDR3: CASSQGYRNSGANVLTF
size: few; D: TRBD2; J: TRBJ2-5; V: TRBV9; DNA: TGTGCCAGCAGCGTTAGCGGGAGTAGCGAGACCCAGTACTTC; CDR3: CASSVSGSSETQYF